Listed below are T cell receptor beta chains from one sample, sequenced in a study of vaccination and CD4 T cells after COVID-19. Using its own MiXCR run on the PCR reads, TCRdb lists one record per CDR3 protein. The table lists approximately 16,000 distinct CDR3 sequences, less than 60% of them singletons. Antigen specificity for these receptors is unknown. Sequencing was performed on CD4+ T cells from blood, cultured in vitro. All receptors come from a human donor who had recovered from COVID-19. CDR3s include the opening cysteine and the closing phenylalanine or tryptophan. D genes are given only for firm matches. Clone size is not always given. Where it is, it says once, few, many or a class for expanded clones.

J	size	V	length	D	DNA	CDR3
TRBJ2-3	NA	TRBV7-9	13	NA	TGTGCCAGCAGCTTAAGCAGCACAGATACGCAGTATTTT	CASSLSSTDTQYF
TRBJ1-5	few	TRBV15	13	NA	TGTGCCACCAGCAGATCCGACAGGCAGCCCCAGCATTTT	CATSRSDRQPQHF
TRBJ1-2	NA	TRBV20-1	12	NA	TGCAGTGCTAGCGGGCAGAACTATGGCTACACCTTC	CSASGQNYGYTF
TRBJ2-5	few	TRBV7-9	16	TRBD2	TGTGCCAGCAGTACTAGCGGGAGGGCCCTGGAGGAGACCCAGTACTTC	CASSTSGRALEETQYF
TRBJ2-1	few	TRBV11-3	14	NA	TGTGCCAGCAGCTCGGACCTAAGACGCAATGAGCAGTTCTTC	CASSSDLRRNEQFF
TRBJ2-1	NA	TRBV6-4	13	NA	TGTGCCAGCAGCGGGACTCGGCGGGATGAGCAGTTCTTC	CASSGTRRDEQFF
TRBJ1-5	few	TRBV20-1	15	NA	TGCAGTGCTAGGATCAGGGAGGGTGACAATCAGCCCCAGCATTTT	CSARIREGDNQPQHF
TRBJ2-5	NA	TRBV12-3/TRBV12-4	14	TRBD2	TGTGCCAGCATTAAAAGTATGACTAGCGGGACCCAGTACTTC	CASIKSMTSGTQYF
TRBJ1-5	few	TRBV20-1	15	NA	TGCAGTGCTAGAGGGGGGGGGCTAGGCAATCAGCCCCAGCATTTT	CSARGGGLGNQPQHF
TRBJ1-2	NA	TRBV28	14	TRBD1	TGTGCCAGCAGTGCGCCGGGACAGTCTTATGGCTACACCTTC	CASSAPGQSYGYTF
TRBJ1-1	NA	TRBV7-9	13	NA	TGTGCCAGCAGCTTAGAGCGGAGTGGGGAAGCTTTCTTT	CASSLERSGEAFF
TRBJ1-2	NA	TRBV18	17	NA	TGTGCCAGCTCACCAATACAAGGCGGGATTGACAACTATGGCTACACCTTC	CASSPIQGGIDNYGYTF
TRBJ2-1	NA	TRBV20-1	16	TRBD2	TGCAGTGCTCCGCATGGTAGCGGGGGTACCTACAATGAGCAGTTCTTC	CSAPHGSGGTYNEQFF
TRBJ2-3	NA	TRBV24-1	15	TRBD2	TGTGCCACCACCTCGACTAGCGGCTTCACAGATACGCAGTATTTT	CATTSTSGFTDTQYF
TRBJ1-4	few	TRBV20-1	11	NA	TGCAGTGCCACGACTAATGAAAAACTGTTTTTT	CSATTNEKLFF
TRBJ2-2	NA	TRBV20-1	17	TRBD1	TGCAGTGCAAGAGGGACAGGTCTGGCGGGGAACACCGGGGAGCTGTTTTTT	CSARGTGLAGNTGELFF
TRBJ1-4	NA	TRBV12-3/TRBV12-4	13	NA	TGTGCCAGCAGCCCCCTACAGGGTGAAAAACTGTTTTTT	CASSPLQGEKLFF
TRBJ1-6	few	TRBV10-2	13	NA	TGCGCCAGCAGCGCGGGGCAAGGTTCACCCCTCCACTTT	CASSAGQGSPLHF
TRBJ2-7	NA	TRBV10-1	13	NA	TGCGCCACCGAGGTGGTGGCCTCCTACGAGCAGTACTTC	CATEVVASYEQYF
TRBJ1-6	NA	TRBV6-5	14	NA	TGTGCCAGCAGTTTCGGTGGTACCAATTCACCCCTCCACTTT	CASSFGGTNSPLHF
TRBJ1-1	NA	TRBV19	12	NA	TGTGCCAGCCAGCGGGGGCTTGGTGAAGCTTTCTTT	CASQRGLGEAFF
TRBJ1-2	NA	TRBV6-1	14	NA	TGTGCCAGCAGTGAAGGTTGGCGGGTTTATGGCTACACCTTC	CASSEGWRVYGYTF
TRBJ2-7	NA	TRBV7-8	16	NA	TGTGCCAGCAGCTTAATTGGCCGATCGATATCCCACGAGCAGTACTTC	CASSLIGRSISHEQYF
TRBJ1-5	NA	TRBV27	16	NA	TGTGCCAGCAGTTTATTAGGACAGCTTAACAATCAGCCCCAGCATTTT	CASSLLGQLNNQPQHF
TRBJ2-5	NA	TRBV27	17	NA	TGTGCCAGCAGTTTATCGACGCCGGACACGGCCGGGGAGACCCAGTACTTC	CASSLSTPDTAGETQYF